These 7 T cell receptor beta chains were all obtained from the same sample, sequenced in a study of blood T cells in healthy people across ages. PCR was performed a second time for about 7 to 12 cycles using a sample-barcoded 5' primer and a J-beta primer mix. MiXCR was run by TCRdb on the 5' RACE reads, yielding one entry per CDR3 protein. This sample yields roughly 410,000 distinct CDR3 sequences, of which about half are seen a single time; around 53% belongs to the top ten. The material sequenced was blood. These receptors were obtained from a man between 60 and 75 years old in good health.

The CDR3 DNA reads as TGCAGTGCTACAGGGACTAGCGGGAGCTACGAGCAGTACTTC. It is translated as CSATGTSGSYEQYF. The chain joins TRBV20-1 to TRBJ2-4; 14 bases map to TRBD2. The J call could be wrong; TRBJ2-7 is a better fit for the DNA end. Per germline, CDR1 DFQATT and CDR2 SNEGSKA (reference sequence). The CDR3 has 14 amino acids.

The gene calls are TRBV5-1 and TRBJ1-4; TRBD1 matches 10 bases. Losses at the gene ends were 4 bases for V and 8 bases for J; bases not matched to a gene: 8. The CDR3 is 15 residues long. Germline assignment: CDR1 SGHRS and CDR2 YFSETQ. In nucleotides, the CDR3 is TGCGCCAGCAGCACGACAGGGGGCCGGAGGGAAAAACTGTTTTTT. It yields the protein CASSTTGGRREKLFF.

The rearrangement joins TRBV24-1 to TRBJ2-5, with 9 bases aligning to TRBD1. The end of the DNA fits TRBJ2-7 better, so the J call may be wrong. CDR3 length: 14 residues. Germline V CDR1 and CDR2: KGHDR, SFDVKD. CDR3 DNA sequence: TGTGCCACCAGTACCAAGACAGGGGGTTACGAGCAGTACTTC. Its protein is CATSTKTGGYEQYF.

The genes are TRBV5-1 and TRBJ2-3; D is unclear. CDR3 length equals 16 residues. From germline, CDR1 is SGHRS and CDR2 YFSETQ. The V end lost 0 bases, the J end lost 0 bases, and 11 bases lay between the germline ends. In DNA form, the CDR3 reads TGCGCCAGCAGCTTGGGCGGACGTGCTAGCACAGATACGCAGTATTTT. Translating it yields CASSLGGRASTDTQYF.

The J gene is TRBJ2-3, the V gene TRBV7-2, with D maybe TRBD2 (7 bases). The length of the CDR3 is 14 residues. The germline gives CDR1 SGHTA, CDR2 FQGNSA. V gave up 5 bases and J gave up 2 bases, with 11 bases separating them. CDR3 DNA: TGTGCCAGCAGCGCCGCGGGGGCCACAGATACGCAGTATTTT. Translating it yields CASSAAGATDTQYF.

V and J are TRBV5-1 and TRBJ2-1; a possible D gene is TRBD2 (6 bases). Germline assignment: CDR1 SGHRS and CDR2 YFSETQ. Trimming cost V 3 bases and J 5 bases, with 21 bases left between them. This CDR3 is built from 17 residues. CDR3 sequence (DNA): TGCGCCAGCAGCTCCGCGCAACTAGCTCCCGTCCACAATGAGCAGTTCTTC. Translated, it gives CASSSAQLAPVHNEQFF. The full variable domain, in which reference TRBV5-1 and TRBJ2-1 provide the parts outside the CDR3, is KAGVTQTPRYLIKTRGQQVTLSCSPISGHRSVSWYQQTPGQGLQFLFEYFSETQRNKGNFPGRFSGRQFSNSRSEMNVSTLELGDSALYLCASSSAQLAPVHNEQFFGPGTRLTVL.

The chain joins TRBV27 to TRBJ2-7; possible D gene TRBD1, 6 bases. CDR1 and CDR2 from the germline V gene are MNHEY and SMNVEV (reference sequence). The CDR3 totals 15 residues. Deletions cut 4 bases from V and 0 bases from J, with 13 bases between. The CDR3 sequence: CASSSRTASSYEQYF. For the CDR3, the DNA is TGTGCCAGCAGTTCCCGGACAGCAAGCTCCTACGAGCAGTACTTC.